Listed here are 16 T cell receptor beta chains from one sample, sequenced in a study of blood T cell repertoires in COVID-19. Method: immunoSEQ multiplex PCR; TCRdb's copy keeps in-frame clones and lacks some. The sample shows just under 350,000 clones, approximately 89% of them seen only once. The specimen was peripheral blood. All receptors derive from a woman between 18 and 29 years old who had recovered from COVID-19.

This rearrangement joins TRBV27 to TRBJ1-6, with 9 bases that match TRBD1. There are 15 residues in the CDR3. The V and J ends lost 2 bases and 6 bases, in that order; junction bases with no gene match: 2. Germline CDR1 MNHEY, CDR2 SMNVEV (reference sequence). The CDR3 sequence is CASSLGQGINSPLHF. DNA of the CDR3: TGTGCCAGCAGTTTAGGACAGGGGATTAATTCACCCCTCCACTTT.

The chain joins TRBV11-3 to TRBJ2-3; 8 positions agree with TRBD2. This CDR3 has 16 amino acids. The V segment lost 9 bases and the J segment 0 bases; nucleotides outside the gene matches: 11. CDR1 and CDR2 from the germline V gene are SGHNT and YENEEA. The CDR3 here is CASKRRLAGSTDTQYF. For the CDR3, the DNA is TGTGCCAGTAAAAGAAGGCTAGCGGGCAGCACAGATACGCAGTATTTT.

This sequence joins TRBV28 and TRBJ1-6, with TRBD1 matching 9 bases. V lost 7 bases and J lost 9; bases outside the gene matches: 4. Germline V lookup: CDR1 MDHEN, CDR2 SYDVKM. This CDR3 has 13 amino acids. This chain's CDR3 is CASTGQGSSPLHF. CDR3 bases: TGTGCCAGCACAGGACAGGGGAGTTCACCCCTCCACTTT.

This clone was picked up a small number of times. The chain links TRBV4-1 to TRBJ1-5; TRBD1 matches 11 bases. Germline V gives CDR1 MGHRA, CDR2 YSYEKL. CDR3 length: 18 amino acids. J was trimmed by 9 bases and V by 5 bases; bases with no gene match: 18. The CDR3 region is CASSKLPGQGEQSWPQHF. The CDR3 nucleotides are TGCGCCAGCAGCAAACTCCCGGGACAGGGGGAACAATCGTGGCCCCAGCATTTT.

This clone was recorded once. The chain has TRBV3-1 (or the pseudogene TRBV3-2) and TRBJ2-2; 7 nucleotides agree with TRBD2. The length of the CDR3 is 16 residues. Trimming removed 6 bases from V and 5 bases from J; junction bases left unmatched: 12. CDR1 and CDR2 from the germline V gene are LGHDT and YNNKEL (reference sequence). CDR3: CASSLRGGSRTGELFF. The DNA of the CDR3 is TGTGCCAGCAGTCTAAGGGGCGGGAGTAGGACCGGGGAGCTGTTTTTT.

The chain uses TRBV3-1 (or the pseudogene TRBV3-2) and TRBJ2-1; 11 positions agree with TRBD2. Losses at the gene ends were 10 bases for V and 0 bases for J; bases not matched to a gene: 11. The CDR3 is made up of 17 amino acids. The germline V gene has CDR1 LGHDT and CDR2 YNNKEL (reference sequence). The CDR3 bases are TGTGCCACCCGCGGGACTAGCGGAGGGAGCTCCTACAATGAGCAGTTCTTC. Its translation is CATRGTSGGSSYNEQFF.

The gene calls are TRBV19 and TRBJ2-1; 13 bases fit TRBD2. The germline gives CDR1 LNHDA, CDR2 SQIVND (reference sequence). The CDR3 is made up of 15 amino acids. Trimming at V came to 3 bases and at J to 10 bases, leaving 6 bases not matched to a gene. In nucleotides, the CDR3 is TGTGCCAGTAGTATTTTTACTAGCGGGAGGGCCGAGCAGTTCTTC. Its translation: CASSIFTSGRAEQFF. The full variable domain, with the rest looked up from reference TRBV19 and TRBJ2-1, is DGGITQSPKYLFRKEGQNVTLSCEQNLNHDAMYWYRQDPGQGLRLIYYSQIVNDFQKGDIAEGYSVSREKKESFPLTVTSAQKNPTAFYLCASSIFTSGRAEQFFGPGTRLTVL.

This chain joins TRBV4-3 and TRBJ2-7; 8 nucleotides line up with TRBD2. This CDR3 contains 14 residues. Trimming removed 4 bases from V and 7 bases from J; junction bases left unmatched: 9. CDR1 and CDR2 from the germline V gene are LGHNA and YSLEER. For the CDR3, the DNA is TGCGCCAGCAGCCTAAAGCGGGAGACTTGGGAGCAGTACGTC. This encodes CASSLKRETWEQYV.

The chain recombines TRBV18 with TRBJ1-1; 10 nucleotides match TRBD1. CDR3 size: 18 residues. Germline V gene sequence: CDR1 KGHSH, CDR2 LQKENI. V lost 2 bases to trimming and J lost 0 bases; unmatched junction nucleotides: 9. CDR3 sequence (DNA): TGTGCCAGCTCACCAAGACAGGGGGCTATGGTAGTGAACACTGAAGCTTTCTTT. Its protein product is CASSPRQGAMVVNTEAFF.

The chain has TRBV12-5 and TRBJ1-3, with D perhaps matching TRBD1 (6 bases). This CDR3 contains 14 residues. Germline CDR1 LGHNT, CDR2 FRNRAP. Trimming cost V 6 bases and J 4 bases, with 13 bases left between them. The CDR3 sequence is CASGEQGSGNTIYF. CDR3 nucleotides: TGTGCTAGTGGGGAACAGGGATCCGGAAACACCATATATTTT.

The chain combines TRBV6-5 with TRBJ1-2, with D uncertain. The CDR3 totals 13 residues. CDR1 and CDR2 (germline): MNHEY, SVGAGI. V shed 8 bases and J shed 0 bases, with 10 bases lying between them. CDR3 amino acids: CASFVAPNYGYTF. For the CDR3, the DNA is TGTGCCAGCTTTGTCGCGCCTAACTATGGCTACACCTTC.

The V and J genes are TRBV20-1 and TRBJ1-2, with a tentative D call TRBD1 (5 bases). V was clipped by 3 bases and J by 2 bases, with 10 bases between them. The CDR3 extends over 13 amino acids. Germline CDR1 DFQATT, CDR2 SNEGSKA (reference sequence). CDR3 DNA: TGCAGTGCTAGTGGGGCAGGAAACTATGGCTACACCTTC. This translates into CSASGAGNYGYTF.

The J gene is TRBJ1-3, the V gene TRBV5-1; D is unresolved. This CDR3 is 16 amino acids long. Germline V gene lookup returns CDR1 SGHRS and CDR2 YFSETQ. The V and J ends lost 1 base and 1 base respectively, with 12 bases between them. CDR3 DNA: TGCGCCAGCAGCTTGTACGGGGTCTTGTCTGGAAACACCATATATTTT. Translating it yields CASSLYGVLSGNTIYF. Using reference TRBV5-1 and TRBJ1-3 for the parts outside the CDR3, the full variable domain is KAGVTQTPRYLIKTRGQQVTLSCSPISGHRSVSWYQQTPGQGLQFLFEYFSETQRNKGNFPGRFSGRQFSNSRSEMNVSTLELGDSALYLCASSLYGVLSGNTIYFGEGSWLTVV.

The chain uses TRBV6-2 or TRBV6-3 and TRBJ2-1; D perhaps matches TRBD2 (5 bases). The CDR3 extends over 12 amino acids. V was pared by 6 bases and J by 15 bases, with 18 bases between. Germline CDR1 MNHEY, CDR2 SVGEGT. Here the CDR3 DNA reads TGTGCCAGCAGCGACCCTCTGGGAGTTCCGTTCTTC. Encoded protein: CASSDPLGVPFF.

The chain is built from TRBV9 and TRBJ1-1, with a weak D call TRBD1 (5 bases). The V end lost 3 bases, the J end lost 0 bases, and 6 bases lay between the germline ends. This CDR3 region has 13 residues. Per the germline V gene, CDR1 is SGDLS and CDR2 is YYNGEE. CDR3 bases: TGTGCCAGCAGCGAGGGGATGAACACTGAAGCTTTCTTT. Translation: CASSEGMNTEAFF.

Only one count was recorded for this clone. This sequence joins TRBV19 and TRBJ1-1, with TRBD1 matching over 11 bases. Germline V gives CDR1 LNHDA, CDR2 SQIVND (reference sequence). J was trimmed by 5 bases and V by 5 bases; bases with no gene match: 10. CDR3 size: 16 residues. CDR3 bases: TGTGCCAGTAGTGACAATCGGGACAGGGGGTGGACTGAAGCTTTCTTT. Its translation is CASSDNRDRGWTEAFF.